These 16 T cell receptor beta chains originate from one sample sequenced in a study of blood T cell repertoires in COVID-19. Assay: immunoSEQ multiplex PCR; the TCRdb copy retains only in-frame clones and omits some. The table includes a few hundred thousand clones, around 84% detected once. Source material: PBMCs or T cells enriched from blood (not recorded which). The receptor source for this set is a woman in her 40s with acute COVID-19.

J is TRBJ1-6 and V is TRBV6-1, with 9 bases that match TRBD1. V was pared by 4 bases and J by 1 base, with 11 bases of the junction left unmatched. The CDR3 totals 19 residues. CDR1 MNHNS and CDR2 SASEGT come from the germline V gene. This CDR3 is CASSGPPGTGRSYNSPLHF. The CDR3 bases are TGTGCCAGCAGTGGGCCCCCCGGGACAGGGCGATCCTATAATTCACCCCTCCACTTT.

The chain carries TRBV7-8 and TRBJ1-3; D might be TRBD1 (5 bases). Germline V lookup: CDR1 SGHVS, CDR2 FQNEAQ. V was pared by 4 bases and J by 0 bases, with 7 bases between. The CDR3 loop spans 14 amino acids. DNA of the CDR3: TGTGCCAGCAGCTGGCAGGGCTCTGGAAACACCATATATTTT. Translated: CASSWQGSGNTIYF.

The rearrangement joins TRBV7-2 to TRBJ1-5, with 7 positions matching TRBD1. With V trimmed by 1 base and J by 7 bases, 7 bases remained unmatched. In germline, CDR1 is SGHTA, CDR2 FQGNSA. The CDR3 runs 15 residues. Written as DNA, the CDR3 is TGTGCCAGCAGCTTAGAGACAGGGCTAAAGCAGCCCCAGCATTTT. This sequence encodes CASSLETGLKQPQHF.

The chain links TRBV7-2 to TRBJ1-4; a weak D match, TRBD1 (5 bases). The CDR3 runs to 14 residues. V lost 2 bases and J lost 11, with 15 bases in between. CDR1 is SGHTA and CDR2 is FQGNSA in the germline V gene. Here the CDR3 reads CASSLKQARGKLFF. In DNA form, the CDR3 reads TGTGCCAGCAGCTTAAAACAGGCCCGGGGGAAACTGTTTTTT.

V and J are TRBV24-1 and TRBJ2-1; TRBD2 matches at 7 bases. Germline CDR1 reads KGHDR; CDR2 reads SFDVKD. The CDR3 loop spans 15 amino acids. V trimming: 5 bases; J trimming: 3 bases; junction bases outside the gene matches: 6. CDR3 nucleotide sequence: TGTGCCACCAGTGCTCGGGAGGTGCTCTACAATGAGCAGTTCTTC. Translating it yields CATSAREVLYNEQFF.

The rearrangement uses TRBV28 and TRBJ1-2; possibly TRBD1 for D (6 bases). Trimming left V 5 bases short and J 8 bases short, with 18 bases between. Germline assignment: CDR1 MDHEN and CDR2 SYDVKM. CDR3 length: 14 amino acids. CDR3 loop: CASSPADRIYGYTF. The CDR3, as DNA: TGTGCCAGCAGTCCCGCGGACAGAATATACGGCTACACCTTC.

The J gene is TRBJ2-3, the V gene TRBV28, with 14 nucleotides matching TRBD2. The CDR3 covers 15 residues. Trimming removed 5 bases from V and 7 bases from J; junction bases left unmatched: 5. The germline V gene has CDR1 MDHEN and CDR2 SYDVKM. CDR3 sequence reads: CASSKTSGRVNTQYF. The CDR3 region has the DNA TGTGCCAGCAGTAAGACTAGCGGGAGGGTAAATACGCAGTATTTT.

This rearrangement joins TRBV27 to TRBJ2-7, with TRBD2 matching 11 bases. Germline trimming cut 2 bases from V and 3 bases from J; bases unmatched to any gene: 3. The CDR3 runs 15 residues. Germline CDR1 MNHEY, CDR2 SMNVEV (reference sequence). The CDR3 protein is CASSLTGLADYEQYF. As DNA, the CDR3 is TGTGCCAGCAGTTTAACGGGACTAGCGGACTACGAGCAGTACTTC.

The CDR3 region is CAWSVGRGGREKLFF. CDR3 DNA: TGTGCCTGGAGTGTAGGGAGGGGGGGCCGCGAAAAACTGTTTTTT. The rearrangement joins TRBV30 to TRBJ1-4, with D possibly TRBD1 on 6 matching bases. Germline CDR1 GTSNPN, CDR2 SVGIG (reference sequence). This CDR3 has 15 residues. Trimming shortened V by 0 bases and J by 8 bases, and 16 bases separated the two germline ends.

For the CDR3, the DNA is TGTGCCAGCACGGAGCGGGGGGCCTACAATGAGCAGTTCTTC. This sequence encodes CASTERGAYNEQFF. The chain combines TRBV27 with TRBJ2-1, with TRBD2 identical over 9 bases. Germline V lookup: CDR1 MNHEY, CDR2 SMNVEV (reference sequence). CDR3 length: 14 residues. With 7 bases clipped from V and 2 bases from J, the junction kept 3 bases outside the gene matches.

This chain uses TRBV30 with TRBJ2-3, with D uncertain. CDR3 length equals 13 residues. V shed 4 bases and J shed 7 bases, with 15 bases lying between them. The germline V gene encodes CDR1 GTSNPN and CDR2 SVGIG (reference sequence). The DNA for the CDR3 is TGTGCCTGGACCCGCGGCGGATCAAATACGCAGTATTTT. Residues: CAWTRGGSNTQYF. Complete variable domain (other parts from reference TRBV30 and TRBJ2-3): SQTIHQWPATLVQPVGSPLSLECTVEGTSNPNLYWYRQAAGRGLQLLFYSVGIGQISSEVPQNLSASRPQDRQFILSSKKLLLSDSGFYLCAWTRGGSNTQYFGPGTRLTVL.

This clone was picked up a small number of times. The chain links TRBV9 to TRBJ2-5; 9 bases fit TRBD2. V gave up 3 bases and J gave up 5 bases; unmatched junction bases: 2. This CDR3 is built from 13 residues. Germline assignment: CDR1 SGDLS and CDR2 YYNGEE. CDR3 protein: CASSGGREETQYF. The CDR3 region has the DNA TGTGCCAGCAGCGGCGGGAGGGAGGAGACCCAGTACTTC.

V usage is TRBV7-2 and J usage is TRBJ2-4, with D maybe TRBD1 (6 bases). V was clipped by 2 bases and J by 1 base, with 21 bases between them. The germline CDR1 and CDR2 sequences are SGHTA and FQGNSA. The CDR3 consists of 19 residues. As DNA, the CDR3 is TGTGCCAGCAGCTTATGGGGCAGGGGCCGCTTGCTGGCCAAAAACATTCAGTACTTC. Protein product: CASSLWGRGRLLAKNIQYF.

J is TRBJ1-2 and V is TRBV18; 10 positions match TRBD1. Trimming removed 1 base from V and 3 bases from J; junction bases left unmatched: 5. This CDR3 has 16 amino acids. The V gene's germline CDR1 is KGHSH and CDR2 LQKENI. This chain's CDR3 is CASSPLETGGDYGYTF. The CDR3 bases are TGTGCCAGCTCACCACTCGAGACAGGGGGCGACTATGGCTACACCTTC.

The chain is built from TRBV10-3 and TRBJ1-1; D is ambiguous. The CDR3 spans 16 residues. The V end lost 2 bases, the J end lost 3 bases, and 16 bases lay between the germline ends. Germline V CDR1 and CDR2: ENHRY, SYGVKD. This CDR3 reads CAISERTRGEDTEAFF. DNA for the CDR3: TGTGCCATCAGTGAGAGGACCCGGGGTGAGGACACTGAAGCTTTCTTT.

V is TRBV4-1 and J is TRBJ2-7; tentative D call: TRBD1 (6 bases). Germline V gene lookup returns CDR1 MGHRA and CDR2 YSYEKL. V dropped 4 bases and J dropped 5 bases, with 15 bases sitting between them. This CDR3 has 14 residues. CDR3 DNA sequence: TGCGCCAGCAGCCCACACGGGACACGCGACGAGCAGTACTTC. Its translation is CASSPHGTRDEQYF.